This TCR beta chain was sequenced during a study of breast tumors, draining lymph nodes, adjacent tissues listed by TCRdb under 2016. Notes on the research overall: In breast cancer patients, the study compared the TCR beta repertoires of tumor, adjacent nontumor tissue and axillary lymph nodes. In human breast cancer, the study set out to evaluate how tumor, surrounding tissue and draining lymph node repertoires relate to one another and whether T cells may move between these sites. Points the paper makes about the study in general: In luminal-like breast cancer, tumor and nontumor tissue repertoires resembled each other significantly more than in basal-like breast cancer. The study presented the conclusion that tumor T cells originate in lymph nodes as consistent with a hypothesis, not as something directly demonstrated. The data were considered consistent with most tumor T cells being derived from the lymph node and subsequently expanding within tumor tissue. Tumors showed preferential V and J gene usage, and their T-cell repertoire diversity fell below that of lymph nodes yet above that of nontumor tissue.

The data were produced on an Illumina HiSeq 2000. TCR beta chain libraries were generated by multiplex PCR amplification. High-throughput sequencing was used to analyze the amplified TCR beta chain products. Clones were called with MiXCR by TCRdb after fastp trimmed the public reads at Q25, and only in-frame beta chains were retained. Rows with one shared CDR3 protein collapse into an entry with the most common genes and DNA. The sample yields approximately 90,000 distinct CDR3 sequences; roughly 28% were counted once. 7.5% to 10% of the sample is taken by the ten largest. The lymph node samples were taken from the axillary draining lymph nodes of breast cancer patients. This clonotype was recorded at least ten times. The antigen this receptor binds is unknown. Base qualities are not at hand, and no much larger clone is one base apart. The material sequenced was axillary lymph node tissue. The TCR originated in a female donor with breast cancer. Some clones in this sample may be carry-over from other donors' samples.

DNA sequence: TGCGCCAGCAGCGGCCGGGACAGGGCGGGTCAGCCCCAGCATTTT. Its amino acids are CASSGRDRAGQPQHF. The chain couples TRBV5-1 to TRBJ1-5; 9 central nucleotides agree with TRBD1. From its cysteine to its phenylalanine, the CDR3 spans 15 amino acids. The only DNA kept is the CDR3, 45 bases in frame from the first base. The germline V gene specifies SGHRS as CDR1 and YFSETQ as CDR2. From V the trimming removes 4 bases and from J it removes 6 bases, while the gene matches leave 8 bases of the junction unaccounted for. The entire variable domain, with the stretches around the CDR3 drawn from the reference TRBV5-1 and TRBJ1-5 proteins, is KAGVTQTPRYLIKTRGQQVTLSCSPISGHRSVSWYQQTPGQGLQFLFEYFSETQRNKGNFPGRFSGRQFSNSRSEMNVSTLELGDSALYLCASSGRDRAGQPQHFGDGTRLSIL.